Below, 4 T cell receptor beta chains from the same sample are listed, as sequenced in a study of shared clonotypes between healthy human individuals. Only in-frame clones appear in the TCRdb table, and some are missing; sequencing was by immunoSEQ multiplex PCR. The sample lists 400,000 to 550,000 clones; 70% to 80% were seen once. The specimen sequenced was PBMCs. These receptors all stem from a woman between 35 and 50 years old in good health. Some clones in this sample may be carry-over from other donors' samples.

This rearrangement joins TRBV11-2 to TRBJ2-1; D not resolved. V shed 0 bases and J shed 3 bases, with 3 bases lying between them. The CDR3 runs 13 residues. The V gene's germline CDR1 is SGHAT and CDR2 FQNNGV. The CDR3, as DNA: TGTGCCAGCAGCTTAGAAGTCTACAATGAGCAGTTCTTC. This gives the protein CASSLEVYNEQFF. The variable domain in full, with the rest retrieved from reference TRBV11-2 and TRBJ2-1, is EAGVAQSPRYKIIEKRQSVAFWCNPISGHATLYWYQQILGQGPKLLIQFQNNGVVDDSQLPKDRFSAERLKGVDSTLKIQPAKLEDSAVYLCASSLEVYNEQFFGPGTRLTVL.

This chain joins TRBV5-5 and TRBJ2-6; 8 bases agree with TRBD1. Trimming took 6 bases from V and 2 from J; bases not matched to a gene: 7. This CDR3 is built from 16 residues. From germline, CDR1 is SGHKS and CDR2 YYEKEE (reference sequence). CDR3 sequence reads: CASNMTGETGANVLTF. CDR3 DNA: TGTGCCAGCAACATGACAGGGGAAACTGGGGCCAACGTCCTGACTTTC. Complete variable domain (other parts from reference TRBV5-5 and TRBJ2-6): DAGVTQSPTHLIKTRGQQVTLRCSPISGHKSVSWYQQVLGQGPQFIFQYYEKEERGRGNFPDRFSARQFPNYSSELNVNALLLGDSALYLCASNMTGETGANVLTFGAGSRLTVL.

In its sample, this clone was seen once. The V and J genes are TRBV2 and TRBJ2-1; the D gene is possibly TRBD2 (5 bases). Trimming left V 7 bases short and J 8 bases short, with 18 bases between. Germline values: CDR1 SNHLY, CDR2 FYNNEI. The length of the CDR3 is 14 residues. CDR3 residues: CASTPGFSDYEQFF. The CDR3 DNA follows: TGTGCCAGCACCCCGGGATTTAGCGACTATGAGCAGTTCTTC.

The V call is TRBV5-1, the J call TRBJ1-1; D not resolved. Trimming left V 0 bases short and J 1 base short, with 7 bases between. This CDR3 is built from 14 residues. Germline values: CDR1 SGHRS, CDR2 YFSETQ. CDR3 in amino acids: CASSLESANTEAFF. In nucleotides, the CDR3 is TGCGCCAGCAGCTTGGAATCGGCGAACACTGAAGCTTTCTTT.